Listed below are T cell receptor beta chains from one sample, sequenced in a study of T cells in Graves' hyperthyroidism and ophthalmopathy. TCRdb reprocessed the multiplex PCR reads via MiXCR and lists one record per CDR3 protein. Of 540,000 or so distinct CDR3 sequences listed, roughly 46% are singletons. The specimen sequenced was peripheral blood or thyroid tissue (not recorded which). These receptors all come from an adult woman with Graves' disease, either hyperthyroidism or ophthalmopathy (not recorded which). Each CDR3 is given with its conserved first and last residue. A D gene is named only where the DNA matches it firmly. Size values are once, few and many counts, or a class for expanded clones, and some rows have none.

>many|TRBJ2-7|TRBV7-6|-
TGTGCCAGCAGCTTTAGCGAGAGCTCCTACGAGCAGTACTTC
CASSFSESSYEQYF
>many|TRBJ2-5|TRBV14|-
TGTGCCAGCAGCCAAGTGCCCCACAGGGTTTTTGGAGAGACCCAGTACTTC
CASSQVPHRVFGETQYF
>many|TRBJ2-2|TRBV19|-
TGTGCCAGTCGACGCGGGCGGGAACCCGGGGAGCTGTTTTTT
CASRRGREPGELFF
>-|TRBJ1-1|TRBV7-6|-
TGTGCCAGCAGCTCCAGCGGGGGATGGAACACTGAAGCTTTCTTT
CASSSSGGWNTEAFF
>many|TRBJ1-5|TRBV4-1|-
TGCGCCAGCAGCCAAGCGTATGGATTTCCCCAGCATTTT
CASSQAYGFPQHF
>many|TRBJ1-2|TRBV7-9|TRBD1
TGTGCCAGCAGCTTAGAGTATTGGGACAGCGACAATGGCTACACCTTC
CASSLEYWDSDNGYTF
>few|TRBJ2-5|TRBV7-9|-
TGTGCCAGCAGCTTGCAGGAACAGACCCAGTACTTC
CASSLQEQTQYF
>many|TRBJ2-7|TRBV20-1|TRBD1
TGCAGTGCTAGGGGACAGGGTTTATACGAGCAGTACTTC
CSARGQGLYEQYF
>-|TRBJ2-3|TRBV15|TRBD2
TGTGCCACCAGCAGTAGTCGGGGGGTAACGCAGTATTTT
CATSSSRGVTQYF
>-|TRBJ1-3|TRBV2|-
TGTGCCAGCGTAGGCGGCGGAAACACCATATATTTT
CASVGGGNTIYF
>-|TRBJ1-2|TRBV7-2|-
TGTGCCAGCAGCTTAATGGCGGGGTGGAACTATGGCTACACCTTC
CASSLMAGWNYGYTF
>many|TRBJ1-3|TRBV12-3/TRBV12-4|-
TGTGCCAGCAGTTTTGGGGTCTCACTGATCCTTACTGGAAACACCATATATTTT
CASSFGVSLILTGNTIYF
>-|TRBJ2-5|TRBV5-1|-
TGCGCCAGCAGCTTGAGTGCTGTGGAGACCCAGTACTTC
CASSLSAVETQYF
>-|TRBJ2-2|TRBV29-1|-
TGCAGCACAGAGGTGACCGGGGAGCTGTTTTTT
CSTEVTGELFF
>-|TRBJ1-2|TRBV7-2|-
TGTGCCAGCAGCCGACAGGCCTCTCCCACCTTC
CASSRQASPTF
>-|TRBJ1-6|TRBV20-1|-
TGCAGTGGGAGGAAACAGGCAACCTATAATTCACCCCTCCACTTT
CSGRKQATYNSPLHF
>many|TRBJ2-7|TRBV11-2|-
TGTGCCAGCAGCTTAGTGGGGGAAGGGAACGAGCAGTACTTC
CASSLVGEGNEQYF
>-|TRBJ1-2|TRBV7-8|-
TGTGCCAGCAGCACGGGGGGAGGCTACACCTTC
CASSTGGGYTF
>many|TRBJ1-5|TRBV9|-
TGTGCCAGCAGCGTTATAGGAATCAATCAGCCCCAGCATTTT
CASSVIGINQPQHF
>-|TRBJ1-2|TRBV7-2|TRBD1
TGTGCCAGCAGCTCAAGACAGGGCGGCACCTTC
CASSSRQGGTF
>few|TRBJ2-2|TRBV7-3|-
TGTGCCAGCAGCTCGACCAGCGGCCACGCGAACACCGGGGAGCTGTTTTTT
CASSSTSGHANTGELFF
>-|TRBJ1-1|TRBV29-1|TRBD1
TGCAGCGTTACGGGACAGGGGGTCACTGAAGCTTTCTTT
CSVTGQGVTEAFF
>few|TRBJ1-1|TRBV28|-
TGTGCCAGCATCCCACCCAGGGGCACTGAAGCTTTCTTT
CASIPPRGTEAFF
>-|TRBJ1-6|TRBV19|-
TGTGCCAGTAGTATGGACGGGACCATCAATTCACCCCTCCACTTT
CASSMDGTINSPLHF
>few|TRBJ2-5|TRBV15|-
TGTGCCACCAGCAGAGAAGCGGCAGGAGCAGGTTCGAGAGAGACCCAGTACTTC
CATSREAAGAGSRETQYF
>few|TRBJ1-2|TRBV19|-
TGTGCCAGTACAGGGGTCAACCCTAACTATGGCTACACCTTC
CASTGVNPNYGYTF
>-|TRBJ1-1|TRBV25-1|-
-
CACSARDGGKDTEAFF
>few|TRBJ2-5|TRBV7-9|TRBD2
TGTGCCAGCAGCCCGGGAGTAGCGGGAGGAGGAGAGACCCAGTACTTC
CASSPGVAGGGETQYF
>many|TRBJ2-7|TRBV24-1|-
TGTGCCACCAGTGACATATATACCTACGAGCAGTACTTC
CATSDIYTYEQYF
>-|TRBJ2-2|TRBV11-3|TRBD2
TGTGCCAGCAGTTCTAGCGGGGCGAACACCGGGGAGCTGTTTTTT
CASSSSGANTGELFF
>-|TRBJ1-2|TRBV5-1|TRBD1
TGCGCCAGCAGCTTGGCCCCCGGGACAGGGGGCGCCAACTATGGCTACACCTTC
CASSLAPGTGGANYGYTF
>-|TRBJ1-2|TRBV15|TRBD1
TGTGCCACCAGCGGCCGGACAGGGGGTCATGGCTACACCTTC
CATSGRTGGHGYTF